Shown below are 7 T cell receptor beta chains from a single sample sequenced in a study of T cell repertoires and HLA-DP antigens. Repertoires were generated with immunoSEQ multiplex PCR, while TCRdb's copy carries only in-frame clones and drops some. The top ten clones hold about 1.4% of a sample with tens of thousands of clones, roughly 75% of them seen once. These TCRs' antigens remain unknown. Sequenced material: CD4+ T cells from PBMCs. Receptor source: a man in his fifties or sixties in good health and CMV-seronegative.

This clone was recorded once. This chain joins TRBV10-3 and TRBJ2-3; D is ambiguous. Trimming removed 0 bases at V and 5 bases at J, with 18 bases between. Germline assignment: CDR1 ENHRY and CDR2 SYGVKD. This CDR3 has 17 residues. CDR3: CAISESTTVGELDTQYF. In DNA form, the CDR3 reads TGTGCCATCAGTGAGTCGACAACAGTTGGCGAACTAGATACGCAGTATTTT.

The chain uses TRBV7-2 and TRBJ1-1; D call uncertain. The V end was cut by 1 base, the J end by 2 bases, with 11 bases between. Germline assignment: CDR1 SGHTA and CDR2 FQGNSA. The CDR3 is 15 residues long. In DNA, the CDR3 is TGTGCCAGCAGCTTAGGGACGGAGAGAAACACTGAAGCTTTCTTT. Translation: CASSLGTERNTEAFF.

The CDR3 coding sequence is TGCGCCAGCAGCCAAGGACTAGCGGAAGTTTCTGAGCAGTTCTTC. It is translated as CASSQGLAEVSEQFF. V and J are TRBV4-1 and TRBJ2-1; 9 bases match TRBD2. This CDR3 is 15 amino acids long. Per the germline V gene, CDR1 is MGHRA and CDR2 is YSYEKL. Germline trimming cut 1 base from V and 9 bases from J; bases unmatched to any gene: 7.

The V and J genes are TRBV30 and TRBJ2-3, with 8 bases fitting TRBD1. Trimming at V came to 5 bases and at J to 4 bases, leaving 5 bases not matched to a gene. The germline CDR1 and CDR2 sequences are GTSNPN and SVGIG (reference sequence). This CDR3 contains 13 residues. CDR3 residues: CAWRPRGPDTQYF. In DNA, the CDR3 is TGTGCCTGGCGCCCCAGGGGGCCAGATACGCAGTATTTT.

The chain carries TRBV4-3 and TRBJ2-2; TRBD2 is a possible D gene (6 bases). Per germline, CDR1 LGHNA and CDR2 YSLEER. With 4 bases removed from V and 6 bases from J, the gap between germline ends came to 9 bases. The CDR3 has 13 amino acids. The CDR3, as DNA: TGCGCCAGCAGCCGAGGGGAGGCCGGGGAGCTGTTTTTT. Its protein product is CASSRGEAGELFF.

The rearrangement links TRBV19 to TRBJ2-2; D possibly matches TRBD1 or TRBD2 (6 bases each). This CDR3 spans 14 amino acids. Trimming cost V 9 bases and J 10 bases, with 21 bases left between them. Looked up from germline, CDR1 is LNHDA and CDR2 is SQIVND (reference sequence). CDR3 DNA: TGTGCCAGCTCTCCCGGGGGCGGGGTACCGGAGCTGTTTTTT. This encodes CASSPGGGVPELFF. The full variable domain, in which reference TRBV19 and TRBJ2-2 provide the parts outside the CDR3, is DGGITQSPKYLFRKEGQNVTLSCEQNLNHDAMYWYRQDPGQGLRLIYYSQIVNDFQKGDIAEGYSVSREKKESFPLTVTSAQKNPTAFYLCASSPGGGVPELFFGEGSRLTVL.

V usage is TRBV19 and J usage is TRBJ1-2; 10 bases are a match to TRBD1. Germline trimming cut 2 bases from V and 0 bases from J; bases unmatched to any gene: 9. CDR1 is LNHDA, CDR2 SQIVND, per germline (reference sequence). This CDR3 is 18 amino acids long. The CDR3 DNA reads as TGTGCCAGTAGTATACCGGGACAGGGGAACCCTTCTAACTATGGCTACACCTTC. Translated: CASSIPGQGNPSNYGYTF.